The entry below gives a single T cell receptor beta chain sequence along with its context. The antigen is unknown. Looked up from germline, CDR1 is SEHNR and CDR2 is FQNEAQ (reference sequence). CDR3 length equals 16 residues. V was pared by 5 bases and J by 3 bases, with 12 bases of the junction left unmatched. Adult donors, all healthy and HIV-negative, had no recent acute infections or vaccinations. These data come from a study of shared clonotypes between healthy human individuals. Findings and caveats of the study: Though the depth was large, rarefaction showed that sorted-subset sequencing was incomplete. Clonotypes that were shared across a few donors made up roughly 5% of naive CD4 clonotypes.

Sorted-subset replicate PCR reactions were performed with roughly 200 ng DNA, corresponding to roughly 31,000 T cell genomes. TCRdb's copy holds only in-frame clones and misses some; the assay was immunoSEQ multiplex PCR. This sample has about 2.4 million clones, with roughly 93% found just once. The sequencing sample was made of naive CD4+ T cells from PBMCs. Subset denoted: CD45RA+ positively selected. This clonotype originated in a man between 18 and 35 years old in good health. Some clones in this sample may be carry-over from other donors' samples. This chain joins TRBV7-9 and TRBJ2-7, with 8 bases identical to TRBD2. For the CDR3, the DNA is TGTGCCAGCAGCCGATTCGTAGGGACTAGTATCTACGAGCAGTACTTC. This encodes CASSRFVGTSIYEQYF.